This T cell receptor (beta chain) was sequenced during a study of radiotherapy plus CTLA-4 blockade in lung cancer. About the study: Across the patients, objective responses occurred in more than 15%, and disease control in about 29%.

Produced via immunoSEQ multiplex PCR; TCRdb's table is partial and in-frame only. The repertoire holds around 80,000 clones, roughly 70% seen once, with 9.9% in the top ten. V shed 9 bases and J shed 5 bases, with 15 bases lying between them. The CDR3 covers 13 residues. Germline V gives CDR1 WNHNN, CDR2 SYGVQD (reference sequence). General study results and limits: Expansion of tumor-derived TCR clones was observed in blood after radiotherapy plus ipilimumab.

About this clone: Its antigen is not known.

This specimen consisted of peripheral blood, obtained from a patient treated with radiotherapy plus ipilimumab. This TCR derives from a human donor with non-small cell lung cancer whose response to radiotherapy plus ipilimumab could not be evaluated. This chain uses TRBV10-1 with TRBJ2-3; D gene ambiguous. CDR3 in amino acids: CAREPAAGDTQYF. The CDR3 nucleotides read TGCGCCAGGGAGCCTGCCGCTGGAGATACGCAGTATTTT.